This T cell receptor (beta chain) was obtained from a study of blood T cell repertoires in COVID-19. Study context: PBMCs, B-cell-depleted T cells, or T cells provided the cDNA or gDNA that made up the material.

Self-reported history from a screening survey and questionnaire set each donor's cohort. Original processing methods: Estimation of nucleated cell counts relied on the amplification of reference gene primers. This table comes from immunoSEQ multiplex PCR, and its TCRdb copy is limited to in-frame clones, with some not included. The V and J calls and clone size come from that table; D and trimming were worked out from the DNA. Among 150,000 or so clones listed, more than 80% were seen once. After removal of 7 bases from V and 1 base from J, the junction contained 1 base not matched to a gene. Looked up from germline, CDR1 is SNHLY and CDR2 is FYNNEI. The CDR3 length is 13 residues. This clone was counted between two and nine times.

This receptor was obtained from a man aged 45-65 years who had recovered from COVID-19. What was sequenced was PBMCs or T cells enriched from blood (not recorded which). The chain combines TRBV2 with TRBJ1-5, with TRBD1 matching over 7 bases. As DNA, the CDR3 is TGTGCCAGCAAGGACAGGAGCAATCAGCCCCAGCATTTT. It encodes CASKDRSNQPQHF.